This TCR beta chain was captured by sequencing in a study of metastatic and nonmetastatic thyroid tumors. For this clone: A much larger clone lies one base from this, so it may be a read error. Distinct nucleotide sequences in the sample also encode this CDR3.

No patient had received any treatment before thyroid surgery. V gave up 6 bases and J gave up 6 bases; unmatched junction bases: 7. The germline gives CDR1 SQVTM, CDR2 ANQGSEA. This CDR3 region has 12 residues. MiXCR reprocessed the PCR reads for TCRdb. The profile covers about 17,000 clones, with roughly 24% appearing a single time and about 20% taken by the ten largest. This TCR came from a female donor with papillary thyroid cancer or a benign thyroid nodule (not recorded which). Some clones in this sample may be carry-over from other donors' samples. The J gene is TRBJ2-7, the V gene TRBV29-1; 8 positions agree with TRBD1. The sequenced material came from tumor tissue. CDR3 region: CSVAGTGVEQYF. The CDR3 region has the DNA TGCAGCGTAGCCGGGACAGGTGTCGAGCAGTACTTC.